The clone carrying this TCR beta chain has just a few counts. The sample originates from a study of T-cell reconstitution after alpha-beta-depleted transplantation in children. Unique molecular identifiers were used in preparing the TCRbeta library. MiXCR, run by TCRdb on the PCR reads, gives a single entry per CDR3 protein. The sample holds 360,000 or so distinct CDR3 sequences, over 20% seen once. Trimming cost V 4 bases and J 4 bases, with 16 bases left between them. CDR1 and CDR2 (germline): MGHRA, YSYEKL. The CDR3 is 15 residues long. The chain joins TRBV4-1 to TRBJ2-5; weak D call: TRBD2 (5 bases). The sequence derives from a human donor who donated a stem cell graft to a child with acute myeloid leukemia. The specimen was PBMCs from the stem cell graft donor, collected from the stem cell graft. CDR3 coding DNA: TGCGCCAGCAGCCCCGCGCTCACTAGTAGAGAGACCCAGTACTTC. This codes for CASSPALTSRETQYF.